This T cell receptor beta chain was recovered during a study of T cells in women clearing cervical HPV infection. General study results and limits: CIN3+ cases had significantly higher TCR richness than controls; evenness did not differ.

TCR beta CDR3 amplified by multiplex PCR from roughly 1,100 ng genomic DNA. Generated by immunoSEQ multiplex PCR, the TCRdb table keeps only in-frame clones and is missing some. The table counts roughly 38,000 clones; around 6.5% lies in the top ten. All participants had a single incident cervical HPV16 infection, and prevalent HPV16 infections were excluded. The CDR3 contains 13 residues. Germline V gene sequence: CDR1 SNHLY, CDR2 FYNNEI. As regards this clone: Its antigen is unidentified. The sequence runs out 3 residues before the end of the CDR3; the remainder is reconstructed from the germline J gene.

The specimen sequenced was blood buffy coat. This chain uses TRBV2 with TRBJ1-2; weak D call: TRBD1 (5 bases). This clonotype originated in a woman aged 18-70 years with a cervical HPV16 infection that either progressed to CIN3+ or cleared (not recorded which). CDR3 in amino acids: CASRAGNADTYTF. The CDR3 bases that were read are TGTGCCAGCAGGGCAGGGAATGCAGATACC.